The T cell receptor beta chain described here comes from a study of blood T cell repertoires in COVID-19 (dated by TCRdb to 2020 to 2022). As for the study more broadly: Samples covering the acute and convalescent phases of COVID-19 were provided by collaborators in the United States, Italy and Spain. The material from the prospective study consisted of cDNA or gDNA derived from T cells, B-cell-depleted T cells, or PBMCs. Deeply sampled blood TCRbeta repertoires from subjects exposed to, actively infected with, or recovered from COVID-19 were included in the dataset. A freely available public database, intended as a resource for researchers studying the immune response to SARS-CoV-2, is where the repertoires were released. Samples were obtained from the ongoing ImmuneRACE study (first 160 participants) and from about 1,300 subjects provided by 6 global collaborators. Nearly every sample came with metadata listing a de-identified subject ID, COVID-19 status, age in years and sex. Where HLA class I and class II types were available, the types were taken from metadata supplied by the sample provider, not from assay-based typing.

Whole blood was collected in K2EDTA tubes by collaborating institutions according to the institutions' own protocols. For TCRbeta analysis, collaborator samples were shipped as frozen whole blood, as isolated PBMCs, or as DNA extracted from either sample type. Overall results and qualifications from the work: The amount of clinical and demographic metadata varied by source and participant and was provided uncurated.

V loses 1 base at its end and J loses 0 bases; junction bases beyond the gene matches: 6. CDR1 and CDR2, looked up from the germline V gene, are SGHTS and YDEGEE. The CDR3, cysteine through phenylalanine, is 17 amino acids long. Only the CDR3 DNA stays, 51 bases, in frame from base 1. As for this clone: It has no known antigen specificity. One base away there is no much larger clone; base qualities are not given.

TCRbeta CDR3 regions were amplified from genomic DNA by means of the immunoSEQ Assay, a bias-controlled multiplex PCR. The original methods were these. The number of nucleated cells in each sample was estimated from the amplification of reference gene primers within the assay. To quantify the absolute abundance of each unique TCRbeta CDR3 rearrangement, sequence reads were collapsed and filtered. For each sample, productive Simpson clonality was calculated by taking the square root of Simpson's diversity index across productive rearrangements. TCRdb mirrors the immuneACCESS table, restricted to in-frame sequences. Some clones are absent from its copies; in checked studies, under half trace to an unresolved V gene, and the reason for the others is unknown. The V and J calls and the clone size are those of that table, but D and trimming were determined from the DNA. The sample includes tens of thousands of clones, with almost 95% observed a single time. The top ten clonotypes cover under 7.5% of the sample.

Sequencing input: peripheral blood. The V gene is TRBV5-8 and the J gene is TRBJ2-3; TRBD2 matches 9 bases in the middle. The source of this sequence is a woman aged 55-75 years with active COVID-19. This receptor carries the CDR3 CASSLSWLAGSTDTQYF. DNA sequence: TGTGCCAGCAGCTTGAGTTGGCTAGCGGGAAGCACAGATACGCAGTATTTT.